The 28 T cell receptor beta chains below all came from one sample that was sequenced in a study of cytomegalovirus exposure and HLA in healthy donors. In the PCR, 60 Vbeta and 13 Jbeta primers were used. TCRdb's copy holds only in-frame clones and misses some; the assay was immunoSEQ multiplex PCR. The profile shows just over 200,000 clones, roughly 84% of them singletons. The material sequenced was PBMCs. These TCRs come from a man aged 45-65 years in good health and CMV-seronegative.

V is TRBV5-5 and J is TRBJ2-7, with D perhaps TRBD2 (6 bases). Trimming left V 1 base short and J 5 bases short, with 10 bases between. This CDR3 is built from 13 residues. Germline V gene data show CDR1 as SGHKS and CDR2 as YYEKEE (reference sequence). The CDR3 spells CASSLMGGHEQYF. DNA for the CDR3: TGTGCCAGCAGCTTGATGGGGGGACACGAGCAGTACTTC.

The genes are TRBV11-2 and TRBJ2-2; D might be TRBD2 (6 bases). V was cut by 5 bases and J by 0 bases, with 13 bases left in between. CDR1 SGHAT and CDR2 FQNNGV come from the germline V gene. The CDR3 totals 16 residues. Here the CDR3 reads CASSRAGPSNTGELFF. In nucleotides, the CDR3 is TGTGCCAGCAGCCGCGCGGGACCCTCGAACACCGGGGAGCTGTTTTTT.

J is TRBJ2-1 and V is TRBV5-1; 10 bases line up with TRBD2. The CDR3 covers 16 residues. V shed 0 bases and J 10 bases; nucleotides not matched to a gene: 10. The germline V gene encodes CDR1 SGHRS and CDR2 YFSETQ. The chain's CDR3 is CASSLAPLAGADEQFF. CDR3 coding DNA: TGCGCCAGCAGCTTGGCCCCTCTAGCGGGGGCCGACGAGCAGTTCTTC.

Details on this clone: An end of the junction does not agree with germline; a read error may underlie this. This chain connects TRBV28 to TRBJ2-2; 7 bases are a match to TRBD1. The CDR3 spans 15 residues. CDR1 is MDHEN, CDR2 SYDVKM, per germline. In DNA form, the CDR3 reads TGTGCCAGCCGTTTTTTTGACAGGGCGGGCGGGGAGCTGTTTTTT. As protein: CASRFFDRAGGELFF.

The chain is built from TRBV6-5 and TRBJ2-3, with D possibly being TRBD1 (5 bases). There are 15 residues in the CDR3. Germline CDR1 reads MNHEY; CDR2 reads SVGAGI. With 6 bases removed from V and 3 bases from J, the gap between germline ends came to 16 bases. The CDR3 DNA is TGTGCCAGCAGCCCCCAAAAGGGGTCAACAGATACGCAGTATTTT. It encodes CASSPQKGSTDTQYF.

The chain uses TRBV9 and TRBJ1-2, with 10 bases identical to TRBD1. J lost 8 bases, V lost 3 bases, and 4 bases had no gene match. Germline-derived CDR1 and CDR2 are SGDLS and YYNGEE. The CDR3 is 13 amino acids. This CDR3 is CASSADRGLGYTF. The CDR3 region has the DNA TGTGCCAGCAGCGCAGACAGGGGGCTGGGCTACACCTTC.

The chain couples TRBV30 to TRBJ2-2; 10 bases match TRBD2. In germline, CDR1 is GTSNPN, CDR2 SVGIG (reference sequence). The CDR3 length is 16 residues. Germline trimming cut 1 base from V and 1 base from J; bases unmatched to any gene: 3. The CDR3: CAWSGAGGLNTGELFF. CDR3 DNA: TGTGCCTGGAGTGGAGCGGGAGGGCTGAACACCGGGGAGCTGTTTTTT. Full variable domain (rest looked up from reference TRBV30 and TRBJ2-2): SQTIHQWPATLVQPVGSPLSLECTVEGTSNPNLYWYRQAAGRGLQLLFYSVGIGQISSEVPQNLSASRPQDRQFILSSKKLLLSDSGFYLCAWSGAGGLNTGELFFGEGSRLTVL.

The chain has TRBV5-1 and TRBJ2-3; 12 bases align to TRBD2. In germline, CDR1 is SGHRS, CDR2 YFSETQ. V lost 0 bases and J lost 1; bases outside the gene matches: 0. The CDR3 extends over 16 amino acids. The DNA of the CDR3 is TGCGCCAGCAGCTTGGGACTAGCGGGGGGCACAGATACGCAGTATTTT. This codes for CASSLGLAGGTDTQYF.

The chain employs TRBV18 and TRBJ2-3; 10 nucleotides match TRBD1. With V trimmed by 5 bases and J by 2 bases, 7 bases remained unmatched. Per the germline V gene, CDR1 is KGHSH and CDR2 is LQKENI. The CDR3 extends over 16 amino acids. The CDR3 DNA reads as TGTGCCAGCTCATCTTCGACAGGGGGCTTCACAGATACGCAGTATTTT. It is translated as CASSSSTGGFTDTQYF.

The DNA for the CDR3 is TGTGCCAGCAGTTCGACAGGGGGCATTAATGGCTACACCTTC. It codes for CASSSTGGINGYTF. The chain combines TRBV28 with TRBJ1-2, with 10 bases identical to TRBD1. Germline V CDR1 and CDR2: MDHEN, SYDVKM. The V segment lost 4 bases and the J segment 6 bases; nucleotides outside the gene matches: 5. This CDR3 region has 14 residues.

The J gene is TRBJ2-7, the V gene TRBV7-9; TRBD2 matches 12 bases. The CDR3 covers 15 residues. Unmatched junction bases numbered 2, after V lost 4 bases and J lost 1 base. Per germline, CDR1 SEHNR and CDR2 FQNEAQ (reference sequence). The CDR3 here is CASSSTSGGSYEQYF. For the CDR3, the DNA is TGTGCCAGCAGCTCGACTAGCGGGGGTTCCTACGAGCAGTACTTC.

The chain uses TRBV2 and TRBJ2-7, with 8 bases lining up with TRBD1. The V segment lost 4 bases and the J segment 1 base; nucleotides outside the gene matches: 3. The CDR3 loop spans 14 amino acids. The germline CDR1 and CDR2 sequences are SNHLY and FYNNEI. This CDR3 reads CASSGQGRSYEQYF. As DNA, the CDR3 is TGTGCCAGCAGTGGACAGGGGAGGTCCTACGAGCAGTACTTC.

V and J are TRBV5-1 and TRBJ2-3; no clear D. V lost 0 bases, J lost 0 bases, and 11 bases lay in between. The CDR3 totals 16 residues. CDR1 is SGHRS, CDR2 YFSETQ, per germline. The CDR3 DNA is TGCGCCAGCAGCTTGGAACAGACGTCTAGCACAGATACGCAGTATTTT. It yields the protein CASSLEQTSSTDTQYF. The variable domain in full, with the rest retrieved from reference TRBV5-1 and TRBJ2-3, is KAGVTQTPRYLIKTRGQQVTLSCSPISGHRSVSWYQQTPGQGLQFLFEYFSETQRNKGNFPGRFSGRQFSNSRSEMNVSTLELGDSALYLCASSLEQTSSTDTQYFGPGTRLTVL.

The rearrangement uses TRBV9 and TRBJ2-7, with 7 bases lining up with TRBD1. Germline assignment: CDR1 SGDLS and CDR2 YYNGEE. With 0 bases clipped from V and 3 bases from J, the junction kept 6 bases outside the gene matches. The CDR3 sequence is 15 residues long. The CDR3 loop is CASSVGGDSLYEQYF. CDR3 bases: TGTGCCAGCAGCGTAGGTGGGGACAGCCTCTACGAGCAGTACTTC.

This clone was seen only once. This chain connects TRBV7-2 to TRBJ2-7; D is unresolved. Between the trimmed V and J ends, which lost 4 bases and 6 bases, there was a span of 10 bases. The germline V gene has CDR1 SGHTA and CDR2 FQGNSA. The CDR3 has 12 residues. The CDR3 nucleotides read TGTGCCAGCAGCTCCATTTCTACCGAGCAGTACTTC. Its protein is CASSSISTEQYF.

This sequence joins TRBV19 and TRBJ2-7; 9 bases agree with TRBD1. Germline-derived CDR1 and CDR2 are LNHDA and SQIVND (reference sequence). CDR3 length: 14 amino acids. V dropped 6 bases and J dropped 0; count of bases not matched to a gene: 3. This CDR3 is CASRGQGLSYEQYF. The DNA of the CDR3 is TGTGCCAGTAGAGGACAGGGGCTCTCCTACGAGCAGTACTTC.

The genes are TRBV6-1 and TRBJ2-5, with D possibly matching TRBD1 (7 bases). Germline lookup yields CDR1 MNHNS and CDR2 SASEGT. The V and J ends lost 6 bases and 4 bases respectively, with 18 bases between them. The CDR3 has 15 amino acids. The CDR3 loop reads CASSAGQFGGETQYF. The CDR3 nucleotides read TGTGCCAGCAGCGCGGGACAGTTCGGCGGAGAGACCCAGTACTTC.

J is TRBJ2-7 and V is TRBV7-2, with 11 bases aligning to TRBD1. Germline CDR1 SGHTA, CDR2 FQGNSA. With V trimmed by 1 base and J by 4 bases, 6 bases remained unmatched. CDR3 size: 16 residues. CDR3 in amino acids: CASSLVAGTGGYEQYF. The CDR3 DNA reads TGTGCCAGCAGCTTAGTAGCTGGGACAGGGGGATACGAGCAGTACTTC.

The chain couples TRBV6-6 to TRBJ2-3; no definite D call. This CDR3 contains 15 residues. With 6 bases removed from V and 1 base from J, the gap between germline ends came to 14 bases. The germline CDR1 and CDR2 sequences are MNHNY and SVGAGI (reference sequence). The CDR3 sequence: CASSQRLVGTDTQYF. As DNA, the CDR3 is TGTGCCAGCAGCCAACGGCTAGTAGGCACAGATACGCAGTATTTT.

This chain links TRBV6-6 with TRBJ2-3, with D perhaps matching TRBD2 (5 bases). Between the trimmed V and J ends, which lost 6 bases and 7 bases, there was a span of 14 bases. Per the germline V gene, CDR1 is MNHNY and CDR2 is SVGAGI (reference sequence). The CDR3 extends over 13 amino acids. The CDR3 reads CASRGTGSYTQYF. The CDR3 bases are TGTGCCAGCAGGGGAACTGGGAGTTATACGCAGTATTTT.

The chain links TRBV2 to TRBJ2-1; unclear D gene. This CDR3 comprises 15 residues. Between the trimmed V and J ends, which lost 1 base and 0 bases, there was a span of 7 bases. Germline CDR1 SNHLY, CDR2 FYNNEI. The DNA for the CDR3 is TGTGCCAGCAGTGAAGGGCGGAGCTCCTACAATGAGCAGTTCTTC. This codes for CASSEGRSSYNEQFF.

DNA of the CDR3: TGTGCCAGCAGGACTAATCCCTTCTACGAGCAGTACTTC. This encodes CASRTNPFYEQYF. The chain has TRBV6-1 and TRBJ2-7; the D gene is possibly TRBD2 (5 bases). V gave up 6 bases and J gave up 3 bases, with 12 bases separating them. Germline V CDR1 and CDR2: MNHNS, SASEGT. The CDR3 sequence is 13 residues long.

The J gene is TRBJ1-5, the V gene TRBV7-6; maybe TRBD1 (6 bases). This CDR3 spans 15 amino acids. Trimming shortened V by 2 bases and J by 6 bases, and 14 bases separated the two germline ends. Germline V gene data show CDR1 as SGHVS and CDR2 as FNYEAQ. Here the CDR3 DNA reads TGTGCCAGCAGCTTAAGTTCGGGGGGCCTTCAGCCCCAGCATTTT. This encodes CASSLSSGGLQPQHF.

The chain links TRBV23-1 to TRBJ2-7; D may be TRBD1 (6 bases). TRBV23-1 is classed as an ORF, of uncertain function. The CDR3 runs 12 residues. Trimming took 11 bases from V and 2 from J, leaving 13 bases between them. The CDR3 region is CAFQGRAYEQYF. In nucleotides, the CDR3 is TGCGCCTTCCAGGGGAGAGCCTACGAGCAGTACTTC.

The chain employs TRBV27 and TRBJ2-7; 10 bases are shared with TRBD1. Germline CDR1 MNHEY, CDR2 SMNVEV (reference sequence). V gave up 2 bases and J gave up 3 bases; unmatched junction bases: 7. This CDR3 spans 16 amino acids. DNA for the CDR3: TGTGCCAGCAGTTTACGAGGACAGGGGGTTTTCTACGAGCAGTACTTC. Its translation is CASSLRGQGVFYEQYF.

V usage is TRBV5-8 and J usage is TRBJ2-4; D is undetermined. V dropped 0 bases and J dropped 3 bases, with 7 bases sitting between them. Germline assignment: CDR1 SGHTS and CDR2 YDEGEE. CDR3 size: 14 residues. The CDR3 DNA reads TGTGCCAGCAGCTTGGGTCACAGCAAAAACATTCAGTACTTC. It yields the protein CASSLGHSKNIQYF.

This chain links TRBV11-2 with TRBJ1-1; 7 bases match TRBD1. Looked up from germline, CDR1 is SGHAT and CDR2 is FQNNGV. The V gene end was trimmed by 2 bases and the J gene end by 0 bases; junction bases not matched to a gene: 6. The CDR3 totals 16 residues. The CDR3 reads CASSLTTGVLNTEAFF. The CDR3 coding sequence is TGTGCCAGCAGCTTAACTACAGGGGTGTTGAACACTGAAGCTTTCTTT.

CDR3 sequence: CASSVGPQTSYEQYF. The CDR3 DNA reads as TGTGCCAGCAGCGTAGGTCCCCAGACATCCTACGAGCAGTACTTC. This sequence joins TRBV9 and TRBJ2-7; D is ambiguous. The length of the CDR3 is 15 residues. Germline CDR1 is SGDLS and CDR2 is YYNGEE. Trimming left V 0 bases short and J 1 base short, with 11 bases between.